These 5 T cell receptor beta chains share one sample of origin, sequenced in a study of Tregs in tolerant kidney transplant recipients. Generated by immunoSEQ multiplex PCR, the TCRdb table keeps only in-frame clones and is missing some. This table holds 4,200 or so clones, roughly three fifths found once. Their recognized antigens are unknown. Sample: CD8+ T cells from blood cultured with allogeneic cells. Source of these receptors: a human donor in good health.

The chain recombines TRBV6-5 with TRBJ2-2; TRBD1 aligns across 8 bases. The CDR3 is 15 residues long. V gave up 4 bases and J gave up 3 bases; unmatched junction bases: 4. Germline V gives CDR1 MNHEY, CDR2 SVGAGI. The CDR3: CASSWQGQDTGELFF. As DNA, the CDR3 is TGTGCCAGCAGTTGGCAGGGACAGGACACCGGGGAGCTGTTTTTT.

The genes are TRBV6-1 and TRBJ2-1; D perhaps matches TRBD1 (5 bases). In germline, CDR1 is MNHNS, CDR2 SASEGT. The CDR3 sequence is 14 residues long. Trimming left V 3 bases short and J 8 bases short, with 14 bases between. CDR3 sequence: CASSDLSQVDEQFF. As DNA, the CDR3 is TGTGCCAGCAGTGACTTATCACAGGTGGATGAGCAGTTCTTC.

The sample holds one count of this clone. The chain uses TRBV2 and TRBJ2-4; 9 nucleotides align to TRBD1. CDR3 length: 15 residues. The V and J ends lost 1 base and 8 bases, in that order; junction bases with no gene match: 6. CDR1 and CDR2 from the germline V gene are SNHLY and FYNNEI. The CDR3: CASSEGTGEVDIQYF. DNA for the CDR3: TGTGCCAGCAGTGAAGGGACAGGGGAAGTGGACATTCAGTACTTC. Supplemented by reference TRBV2 and TRBJ2-4, the full variable domain reads EPEVTQTPSHQVTQMGQEVILRCVPISNHLYFYWYRQILGQKVEFLVSFYNNEISEKSEIFDDQFSVERPDGSNFTLKIRSTKLEDSAMYFCASSEGTGEVDIQYFGAGTRLSVL.

Only a few counts were recorded for this clone. The J gene is TRBJ1-6, the V gene TRBV7-6; D remains ambiguous. Trimming stripped 4 bases from V and 2 bases from J, with 9 bases between. Germline V gene lookup returns CDR1 SGHVS and CDR2 FNYEAQ. The length of the CDR3 is 15 residues. Here the CDR3 DNA reads TGTGCCAGCAGCTCCGGGGTGGCCTATAATTCACCCCTCCACTTT. It yields the protein CASSSGVAYNSPLHF. Full variable domain (missing parts from reference TRBV7-6 and TRBJ1-6): GAGVSQSPRYKVTKRGQDVALRCDPISGHVSLYWYRQALGQGPEFLTYFNYEAQQDKSGLPNDRFSAERPEGSISTLTIQRTEQRDSAMYRCASSSGVAYNSPLHFGNGTRLTVT.

The chain links TRBV7-2 to TRBJ2-7; D perhaps matches TRBD2 (5 bases). CDR1 is SGHTA and CDR2 is FQGNSA in the germline V gene. CDR3 size: 13 residues. V was cut by 1 base and J by 5 bases, with 9 bases left in between. The CDR3: CASSLGGRNEQYF. CDR3 nucleotides: TGTGCCAGCAGCTTAGGAGGGCGCAACGAGCAGTACTTC.